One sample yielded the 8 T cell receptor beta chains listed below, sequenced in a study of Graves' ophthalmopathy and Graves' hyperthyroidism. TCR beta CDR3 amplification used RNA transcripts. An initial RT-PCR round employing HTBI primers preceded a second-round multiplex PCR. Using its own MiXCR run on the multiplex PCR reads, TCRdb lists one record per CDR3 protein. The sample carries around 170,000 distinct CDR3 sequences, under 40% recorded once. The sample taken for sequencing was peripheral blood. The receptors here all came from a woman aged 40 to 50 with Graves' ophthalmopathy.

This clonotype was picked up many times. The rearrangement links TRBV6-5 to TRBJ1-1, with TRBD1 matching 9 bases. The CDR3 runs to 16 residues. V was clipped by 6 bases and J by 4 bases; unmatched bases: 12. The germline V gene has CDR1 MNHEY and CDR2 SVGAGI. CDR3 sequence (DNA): TGTGCCAGCAGCAAATCGACAGGGGGAGCGATCACTGAAGCTTTCTTT. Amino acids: CASSKSTGGAITEAFF.

The CDR3 loop reads CATSDLTGGNSNQPQHF. In DNA form, the CDR3 reads TGTGCCACCAGTGATTTGACAGGGGGCAATAGCAATCAGCCCCAGCATTTT. The chain carries TRBV24-1 and TRBJ1-5; TRBD1 agrees at 9 bases. Germline values: CDR1 KGHDR, CDR2 SFDVKD. CDR3 length: 17 amino acids. Trimming took 0 bases from V and 0 from J; bases not matched to a gene: 2.

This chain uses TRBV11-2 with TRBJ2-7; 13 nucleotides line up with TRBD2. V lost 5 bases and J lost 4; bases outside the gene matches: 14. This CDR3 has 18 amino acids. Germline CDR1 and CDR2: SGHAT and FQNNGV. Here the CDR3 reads CASSRATGLAGVRYEQYF. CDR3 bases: TGTGCCAGCAGCCGCGCGACCGGACTAGCGGGAGTTAGGTACGAGCAGTACTTC. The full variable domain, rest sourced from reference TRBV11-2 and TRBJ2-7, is EAGVAQSPRYKIIEKRQSVAFWCNPISGHATLYWYQQILGQGPKLLIQFQNNGVVDDSQLPKDRFSAERLKGVDSTLKIQPAKLEDSAVYLCASSRATGLAGVRYEQYFGPGTRLTVT.

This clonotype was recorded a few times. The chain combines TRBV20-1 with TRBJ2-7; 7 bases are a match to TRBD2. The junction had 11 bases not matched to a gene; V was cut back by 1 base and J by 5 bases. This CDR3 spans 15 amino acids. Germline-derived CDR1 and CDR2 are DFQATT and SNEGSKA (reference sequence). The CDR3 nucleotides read TGCAGTGCTAGAGGTGGGGGAGGGCGTCGTAACGAGCAGTACTTC. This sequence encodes CSARGGGGRRNEQYF.

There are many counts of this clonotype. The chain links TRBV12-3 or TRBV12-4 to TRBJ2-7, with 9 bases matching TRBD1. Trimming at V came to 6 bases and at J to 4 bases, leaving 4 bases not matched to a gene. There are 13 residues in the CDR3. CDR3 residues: CASSRDRAYEQYF. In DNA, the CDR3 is TGTGCCAGCAGCCGGGACAGGGCTTACGAGCAGTACTTC.

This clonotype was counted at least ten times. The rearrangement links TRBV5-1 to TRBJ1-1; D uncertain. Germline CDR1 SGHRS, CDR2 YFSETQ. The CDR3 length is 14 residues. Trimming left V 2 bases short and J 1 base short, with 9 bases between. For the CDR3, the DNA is TGCGCCAGCAGCTTTGGAGTGCCGAACACTGAAGCTTTCTTT. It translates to CASSFGVPNTEAFF.

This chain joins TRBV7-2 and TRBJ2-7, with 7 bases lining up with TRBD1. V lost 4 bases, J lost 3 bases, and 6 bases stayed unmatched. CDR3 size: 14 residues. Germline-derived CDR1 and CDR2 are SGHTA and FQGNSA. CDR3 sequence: CASSSWDSIYEQYF. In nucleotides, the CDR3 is TGTGCCAGCAGCTCTTGGGACAGTATCTACGAGCAGTACTTC.

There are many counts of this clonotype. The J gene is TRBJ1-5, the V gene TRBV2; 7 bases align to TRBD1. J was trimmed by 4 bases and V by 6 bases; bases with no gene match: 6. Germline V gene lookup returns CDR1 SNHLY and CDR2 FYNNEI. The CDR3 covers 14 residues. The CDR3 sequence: CASRADRKNQPQHF. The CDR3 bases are TGTGCCAGCAGAGCGGACAGGAAAAATCAGCCCCAGCATTTT.